The clone carrying this TCR beta chain appeared once. The germline V gene has CDR1 MDHEN and CDR2 SYDVKM. The CDR3 is 14 amino acids. The V end was cut by 6 bases, the J end by 2 bases, with 12 bases between. This sample stems from a study of blood T cell repertoires in COVID-19. About the research overall: Samples of COVID-19 (acute and convalescent) were obtained from the United States, Italy and Spain. Sources were T cells, B-cell-depleted T cells, or PBMCs; the material itself was cDNA or gDNA.

In the authors' methods: For nucleated cells, counts were estimated from reference gene primer amplification. Generated by immunoSEQ multiplex PCR, the TCRdb table keeps only in-frame clones and is missing some. The V and J calls and clone size come from that table; D and trimming were worked out from the DNA. The sample holds a few hundred thousand clones, around 86% seen once. V is TRBV28 and J is TRBJ2-3, with D perhaps TRBD1 (6 bases). The specimen was peripheral blood. The source is a human donor in a cohort sampled during active COVID-19. The CDR3 protein is CASSLRGFTDTQYF. The CDR3 DNA reads TGTGCCAGCAGCCTCAGGGGTTTCACAGATACGCAGTATTTT.